The rows below give T cell receptor beta chains drawn from one sample of a study of human versus mouse CDR3 diversity and MHC coevolution. Profiled with immunoSEQ multiplex PCR; TCRdb holds only in-frame clones, not every one. The profile shows 60,000 to 95,000 clones, about nine tenths of them singletons. Sample: naive CD4+ T cells from blood. The receptors come from a person aged 30 to 70 in good health. CDR3s include the opening cysteine and the closing phenylalanine or tryptophan. A D gene is named only where the DNA matches it firmly. Some rows mark clone size as missing; the rest say once, few, many or name a class of expanded clone.

v_gene	abundance	j_gene	d_gene	CDR3nt	CDR3aa
TRBV19	NA	TRBJ2-3	TRBD1	TGTGCCAGTATTGGGACAGGGAGCACAGATACGCAGTATTTT	CASIGTGSTDTQYF
TRBV5-1	NA	TRBJ2-7	NA	TGCGCCAGCAGCTTGGGTACAGGAGCCTACGAGCAGTACTTC	CASSLGTGAYEQYF
TRBV13	NA	TRBJ2-7	TRBD2	TGTGCCAGCAGCTTAGCGGGACTAGCGGGGGCCAACTACGAGCAGTACTTC	CASSLAGLAGANYEQYF
TRBV19	NA	TRBJ2-2	TRBD2	TGTGCCAGTAGTACCCTGAGACTAGCAAGTAACACCGGGGAGCTGTTTTTT	CASSTLRLASNTGELFF
TRBV5-1	once	TRBJ2-7	TRBD1	TGCGCCAGCAGCATGGGACAGAACTACGAGCAGTACTTC	CASSMGQNYEQYF
TRBV18	NA	TRBJ1-1	NA	TGTGCCAGTTTCACGACCAGGTCGGCTGAAGCTTTCTTT	CASFTTRSAEAFF
TRBV19	NA	TRBJ1-5	NA	TGTGCCAGTAGTAGAGAACAGGTTAATAGCAATCAGCCCCAGCATTTT	CASSREQVNSNQPQHF
TRBV7-2	NA	TRBJ2-5	NA	TGTGCCAGCTGCACAGGGAGGGTCGTAGGAGAGACCCAGTACTTC	CASCTGRVVGETQYF
TRBV5-4	NA	TRBJ2-3	NA	TGTGCCAGCAGCCCCGGGGGTCCTGCAGATACGCAGTATTTT	CASSPGGPADTQYF
TRBV5-6	NA	TRBJ2-7	TRBD1	TGTGCCAGCAGCCCAAACCAGGGGGTCTACGAGCAGTACTTC	CASSPNQGVYEQYF
TRBV5-1	NA	TRBJ2-1	NA	TGCGCCAGCAGTCGGCAGGGAAATGAGCAGTTCTTC	CASSRQGNEQFF
TRBV4-1	NA	TRBJ2-1	TRBD2	TGCGCCAGCAGCCCAGAGGCGGGAGGGGCTAACAATGAGCAGTTCTTC	CASSPEAGGANNEQFF
TRBV6-5	NA	TRBJ2-3	NA	TGTGCCAGCAGGGTTTGGGTCGGAGACACAGATACGCAGTATTTT	CASRVWVGDTDTQYF
TRBV18	NA	TRBJ2-7	TRBD1	TGTGCCAGCTCACCACCAAACCGACAGGGGGCCTACGAGCAGTACTTC	CASSPPNRQGAYEQYF
TRBV30	NA	TRBJ1-4	NA	TGTGCCTGGAGTCGGACACCAACTAATGAAAAACTGTTTTTT	CAWSRTPTNEKLFF
TRBV10-1	NA	TRBJ2-1	NA	TGCGCCAGCAGTGGAGGGGACACGGGCAGTGAGCAGTTCTTC	CASSGGDTGSEQFF
TRBV15	NA	TRBJ2-1	TRBD2	TGTGCCACCAGCAGGGGTATCGGAACGGGAGGTCTGAATGAGCAGTTCTTC	CATSRGIGTGGLNEQFF
TRBV4-1	NA	TRBJ2-7	TRBD1	TGCGCCAGCAGCCAAGTGGGACAGGGGCTCTACGAGCAGTACTTC	CASSQVGQGLYEQYF
TRBV29-1	NA	TRBJ2-1	NA	TGCAGCGTCCGGGGCTACAATGAGCAGTTCTTC	CSVRGYNEQFF
TRBV11-3	NA	TRBJ2-1	TRBD2	TGTGCCAGCAGCCCTCGTTTCGGGACTAGCGATATGAATGAGCAGTTCTTC	CASSPRFGTSDMNEQFF
TRBV5-1	NA	TRBJ2-5	TRBD2	TGCGCCAGCAGCTACGACGTGACTAGCGGTGGGGAGACCCAGTACTTC	CASSYDVTSGGETQYF
TRBV9	NA	TRBJ2-5	NA	TGTGCCAGCAGCGTAGGGGCAGGGGATGGAGGGACCCAGTACTTC	CASSVGAGDGGTQYF
TRBV5-4	NA	TRBJ2-3	TRBD2	TGTGCCAGCAGCTTGCGGCTAGCGGGGGGCCAAGATACGCAGTATTTT	CASSLRLAGGQDTQYF
TRBV11-2	NA	TRBJ2-5	NA	TGTGCCAGCAGCTTAGCGCTAGCGTTAGAAGAGACCCAGTACTTC	CASSLALALEETQYF
TRBV6-1	NA	TRBJ1-5	NA	TGTGCCAGCAGTGAGGGCAGTAATCAGCCCCAGCATTTT	CASSEGSNQPQHF
TRBV19	NA	TRBJ2-3	NA	TGTGCCAGTAGTATAGGCGGGGGCCCCCCAGATACGCAGTATTTT	CASSIGGGPPDTQYF
TRBV19	NA	TRBJ2-3	NA	TGCGCCAGTAGACGGGGGGCCTTCACAGATACGCAGTATTTT	CASRRGAFTDTQYF
TRBV9	NA	TRBJ2-2	NA	TGTGCCAGCAGCGTAGGGAGGGCCGGGGAGCTGTTTTTT	CASSVGRAGELFF
TRBV18	NA	TRBJ1-1	NA	TGTGCCAGCTCACCACCGGGGGCAAACACTGAAGCTTTCTTT	CASSPPGANTEAFF
TRBV5-1	once	TRBJ2-3	TRBD1	TGCGCCAGCGAGGGACCGGGACAGGGCGTCACAGATACGCAGTATTTT	CASEGPGQGVTDTQYF
TRBV5-1	NA	TRBJ1-1	NA	TGCGCCAGCAGCCGGACGGCTACGGGGACTGAAGCTTTCTTT	CASSRTATGTEAFF
TRBV19	NA	TRBJ2-3	TRBD2	TGTGCCAGTAGTAGTACTAGCGGCCTCACAGATACGCAGTATTTT	CASSSTSGLTDTQYF
TRBV19	NA	TRBJ2-5	NA	TGTGCCAGTAGTCTAAGGAGGTTCGCAGAGACCCAGTACTTC	CASSLRRFAETQYF
TRBV19	NA	TRBJ2-2	NA	TGTGCCAGTAGTATTACTCGCTACACCGGGGAGCTGTTTTTT	CASSITRYTGELFF
TRBV15	NA	TRBJ1-2	NA	TGTGCCACCAGCAGAGGCCCGGGGGGGGAGGGCTCCAACTATGGCTACACCTTC	CATSRGPGGEGSNYGYTF
TRBV6-1	NA	TRBJ2-5	TRBD2	TGTGCCAGCAGTGTCAACGGGGGGGAGGTGGGAGAGACCCAGTACTTC	CASSVNGGEVGETQYF
TRBV7-8	NA	TRBJ1-5	TRBD1	TGTGCCAGCAGCTCAGTGGGACAGGTTCCCTATAGCAATCAGCCCCAGCATTTT	CASSSVGQVPYSNQPQHF
TRBV9	NA	TRBJ1-1	TRBD1	TGTGCCAGCAGCGTAGGACAGGGCCCCAGCACTGAAGCTTTCTTT	CASSVGQGPSTEAFF
TRBV5-1	NA	TRBJ2-1	TRBD1	TGCGCCAGCAGCTTGGTACAGGGGGGCTACAATGAGCAGTTCTTC	CASSLVQGGYNEQFF
TRBV5-1	NA	TRBJ2-7	TRBD2	TGCGCCAGCAGCTTGCCGTCGGGAGGTTACGAGCAGTACTTC	CASSLPSGGYEQYF
TRBV5-4	once	TRBJ2-3	TRBD1	TGTGCCAGCAGCAAGGGACAGAGCACAGATACGCAGTATTTT	CASSKGQSTDTQYF
TRBV18	once	TRBJ1-6	TRBD1	TGTGCCAGCTCACCACTGCATTCGCCGGGACAGCCAATATATAATTCACCCCTCCACTTT	CASSPLHSPGQPIYNSPLHF
TRBV5-4	NA	TRBJ2-1	NA	TGTGCCAGCAGCTTGGTAGCAGGGAACAATGAGCAGTTCTTC	CASSLVAGNNEQFF
TRBV30	NA	TRBJ2-5	NA	TGTGCCTGGAGTAGTAGTGTAGTCGAGACCCAGTACTTC	CAWSSSVVETQYF
TRBV15	NA	TRBJ1-5	TRBD1	TGTGCCACCAGTCAGGACAGGGGAACGCAGCCCCAGCATTTT	CATSQDRGTQPQHF
TRBV11-2	NA	TRBJ2-7	TRBD1	TGTGCCAGCAGCTCCCGACGGGGACAGGCCTACGAGCAGTACTTC	CASSSRRGQAYEQYF
TRBV2	NA	TRBJ1-5	NA	TGTGCCAGCAGTGAATGGGCGGGGAGTGACCAGCCCCAGCATTTT	CASSEWAGSDQPQHF
TRBV30	NA	TRBJ2-7	NA	TGTGCCTGGAGTGTACTCGGGGACGGGAGAACCTACGAGCAGTACTTC	CAWSVLGDGRTYEQYF
TRBV7-9	NA	TRBJ1-2	TRBD1	TGTGCCAGCAGCTTAGCGGCAACAGGGGGCAATTATGGCTACACCTTC	CASSLAATGGNYGYTF
TRBV6-6	NA	TRBJ2-5	TRBD2	TGTGCCAGCAGCCCCGGGGGGTGGTACGAGACCCAGTACTTC	CASSPGGWYETQYF
TRBV5-1	NA	TRBJ2-2	TRBD2	TGCGCCAGCAGCTTGTTAGCGGGAGAAGGCACCGGGGAGCTGTTTTTT	CASSLLAGEGTGELFF
TRBV7-2	NA	TRBJ2-5	TRBD1	TGTGCCAGCAGCATACAGAGACAGGGGGGAGAGACCCAGTACTTC	CASSIQRQGGETQYF
TRBV7-3	NA	TRBJ2-3	TRBD2	TGTGCCAGCGGTAGCGGGGGCGAAGATACGCAGTATTTT	CASGSGGEDTQYF
TRBV6-1	NA	TRBJ1-5	NA	TGTGCCAGCAGTGAAATTGAGGGGGTCCGCAATCAGCCCCAGCATTTT	CASSEIEGVRNQPQHF
TRBV18	few	TRBJ1-4	NA	TGTGCCAGCTCCCAAGCCCCTGTCAAGGAAAAACTGTTTTTT	CASSQAPVKEKLFF